This TCR beta chain derives from a study of identical twins. Germline values: CDR1 MGHRA, CDR2 YSYEKL. Between the trimmed V and J ends, which lost 0 bases and 2 bases, there was a span of 7 bases. The CDR3 contains 14 residues. TCRdb passed the 5' RACE reads through MiXCR, listing each CDR3 protein once. The repertoire holds fewer than 550,000 distinct CDR3 sequences, with 12% to 15% as singletons. This clonotype was counted between two and nine times. These sequences were also reported in another study, on yellow fever vaccine responses in identical twins.

This clonotype was obtained from a young woman in good health. The sample was CD4+ T cells sorted from blood. This rearrangement joins TRBV4-1 to TRBJ2-5, with D perhaps matching TRBD1 (5 bases). CDR3 bases: TGCGCCAGCAGCCAAGATCGACAGCAAGAGACCCAGTACTTC. This translates into CASSQDRQQETQYF.